These T cell receptor beta chains were read from a single sample in a study of T cell changes during pregnancy in multiple sclerosis. Sequenced by immunoSEQ multiplex PCR; TCRdb stores in-frame clones only, minus some. The profile shows tens of thousands of clones, 93% of them singletons. The sample consisted of peripheral blood, taken in the second trimester of pregnancy. The receptors originated from a female donor with multiple sclerosis, enrolled in a pregnancy study. Both conserved end residues are trimmed from each CDR3. The D gene is left open where the match is weak. Only part of the rows carry a size: once, few, many, or a class if the clone is expanded.

d_call: TRBD1
v_call: TRBV6-1
clone_size: .
cdr3_aa: ASRSTGGREKLF

d_call: TRBD1
v_call: TRBV5-6
clone_size: .
cdr3_aa: ASSLGQGVGELF

d_call: TRBD1
v_call: TRBV27
clone_size: .
cdr3_aa: ASSWDRESEQY

d_call: .
v_call: TRBV6-1
clone_size: .
cdr3_aa: ASRAVTNEKLF

d_call: .
v_call: TRBV7-2
clone_size: .
cdr3_aa: ASSWGGSNQPQH

d_call: .
v_call: TRBV18
clone_size: few
cdr3_aa: ASSPSRGTEAF

d_call: .
v_call: TRBV10-2
clone_size: .
cdr3_aa: ASSYLGDTQY

d_call: TRBD1
v_call: TRBV27
clone_size: .
cdr3_aa: ASRSPVGTGFNYGYT

d_call: .
v_call: TRBV5-1
clone_size: .
cdr3_aa: ASSPPASRETQY

d_call: .
v_call: TRBV4-1
clone_size: .
cdr3_aa: ASSQEREGLGEQY

d_call: .
v_call: TRBV4-1
clone_size: .
cdr3_aa: ASSHALGGNSPLH

d_call: .
v_call: TRBV19
clone_size: .
cdr3_aa: ASSGVEAF

d_call: TRBD2
v_call: TRBV7-9
clone_size: .
cdr3_aa: ASSSGTSGGRDSTDTQY

d_call: .
v_call: TRBV21-1
clone_size: .
cdr3_aa: ASRRTGFSYEQY

d_call: .
v_call: TRBV7-9
clone_size: medium-sized
cdr3_aa: ASSLAIGEQPQH

d_call: .
v_call: TRBV25-1
clone_size: .
cdr3_aa: ASSERQGSTEAF

d_call: .
v_call: TRBV19
clone_size: .
cdr3_aa: ASSPHPGGHWNNEQF

d_call: .
v_call: TRBV10-2
clone_size: few
cdr3_aa: ASQQGNGNTEAF

d_call: TRBD1
v_call: TRBV6-8
clone_size: few
cdr3_aa: ASTARGDRGHEQY

d_call: .
v_call: TRBV25-1
clone_size: .
cdr3_aa: ASSDRHSNEKLF